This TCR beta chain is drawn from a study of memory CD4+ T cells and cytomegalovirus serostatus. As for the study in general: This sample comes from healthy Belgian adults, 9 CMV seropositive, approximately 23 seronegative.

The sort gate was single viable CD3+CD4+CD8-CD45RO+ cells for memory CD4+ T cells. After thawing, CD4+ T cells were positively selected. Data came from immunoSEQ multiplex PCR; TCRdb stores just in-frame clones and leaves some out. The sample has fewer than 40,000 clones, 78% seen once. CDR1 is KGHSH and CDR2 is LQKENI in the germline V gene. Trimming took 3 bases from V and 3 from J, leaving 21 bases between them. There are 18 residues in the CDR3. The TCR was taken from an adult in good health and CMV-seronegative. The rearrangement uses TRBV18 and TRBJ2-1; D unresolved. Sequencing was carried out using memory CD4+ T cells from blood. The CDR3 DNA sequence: TGTGCCAGCTCACCCGAGCTTAATACTGGAAAGGACTACAATGAGCAGTTCTTC. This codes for CASSPELNTGKDYNEQFF.